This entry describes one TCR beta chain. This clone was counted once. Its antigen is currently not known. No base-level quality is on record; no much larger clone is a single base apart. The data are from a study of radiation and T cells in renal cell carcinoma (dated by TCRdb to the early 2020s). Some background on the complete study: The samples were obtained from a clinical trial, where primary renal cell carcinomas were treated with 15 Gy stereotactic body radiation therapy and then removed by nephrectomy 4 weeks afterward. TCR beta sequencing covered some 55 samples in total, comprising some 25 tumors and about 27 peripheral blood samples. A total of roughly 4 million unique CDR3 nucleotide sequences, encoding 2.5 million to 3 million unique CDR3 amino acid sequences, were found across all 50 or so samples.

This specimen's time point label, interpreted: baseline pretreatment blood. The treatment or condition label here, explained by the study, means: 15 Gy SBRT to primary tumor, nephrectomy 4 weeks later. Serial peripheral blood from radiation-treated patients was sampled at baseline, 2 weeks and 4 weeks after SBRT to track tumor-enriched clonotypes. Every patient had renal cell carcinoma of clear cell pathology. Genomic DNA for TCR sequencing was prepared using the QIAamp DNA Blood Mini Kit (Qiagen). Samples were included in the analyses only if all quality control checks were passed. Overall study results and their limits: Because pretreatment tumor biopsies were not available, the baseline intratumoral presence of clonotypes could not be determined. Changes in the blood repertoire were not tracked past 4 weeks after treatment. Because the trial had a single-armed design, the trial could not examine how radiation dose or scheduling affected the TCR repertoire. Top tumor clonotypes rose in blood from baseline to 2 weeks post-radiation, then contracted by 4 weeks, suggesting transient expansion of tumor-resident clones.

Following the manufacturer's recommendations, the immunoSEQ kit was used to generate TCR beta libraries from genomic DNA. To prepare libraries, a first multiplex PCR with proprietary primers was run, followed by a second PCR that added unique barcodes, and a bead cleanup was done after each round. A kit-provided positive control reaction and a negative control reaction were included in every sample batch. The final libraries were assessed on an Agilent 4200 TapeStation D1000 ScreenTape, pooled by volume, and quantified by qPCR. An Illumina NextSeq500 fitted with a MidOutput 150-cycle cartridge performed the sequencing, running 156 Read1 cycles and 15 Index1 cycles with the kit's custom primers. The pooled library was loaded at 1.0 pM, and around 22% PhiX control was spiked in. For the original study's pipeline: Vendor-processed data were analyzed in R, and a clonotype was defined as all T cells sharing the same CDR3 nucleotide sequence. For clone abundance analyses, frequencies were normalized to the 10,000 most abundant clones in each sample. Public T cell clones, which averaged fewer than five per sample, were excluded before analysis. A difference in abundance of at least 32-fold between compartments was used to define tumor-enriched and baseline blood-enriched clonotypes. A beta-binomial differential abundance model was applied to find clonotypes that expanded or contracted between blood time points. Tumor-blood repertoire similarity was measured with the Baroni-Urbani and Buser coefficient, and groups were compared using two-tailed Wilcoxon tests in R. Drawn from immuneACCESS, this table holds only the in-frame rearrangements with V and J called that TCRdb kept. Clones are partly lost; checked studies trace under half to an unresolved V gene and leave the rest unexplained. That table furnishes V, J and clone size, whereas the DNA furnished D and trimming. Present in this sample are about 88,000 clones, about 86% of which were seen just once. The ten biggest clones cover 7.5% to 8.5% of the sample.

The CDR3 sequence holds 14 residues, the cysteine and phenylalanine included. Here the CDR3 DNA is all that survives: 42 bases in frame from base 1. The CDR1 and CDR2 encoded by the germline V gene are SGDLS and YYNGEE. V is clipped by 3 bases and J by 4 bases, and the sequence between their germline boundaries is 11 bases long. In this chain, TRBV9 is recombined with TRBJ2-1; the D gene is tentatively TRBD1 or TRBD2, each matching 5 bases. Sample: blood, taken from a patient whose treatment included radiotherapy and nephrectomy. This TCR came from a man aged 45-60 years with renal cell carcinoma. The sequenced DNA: TGTGCCAGCAGCGCCACGGGGCTATACAATGAGCAGTTCTTC. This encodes CASSATGLYNEQFF.